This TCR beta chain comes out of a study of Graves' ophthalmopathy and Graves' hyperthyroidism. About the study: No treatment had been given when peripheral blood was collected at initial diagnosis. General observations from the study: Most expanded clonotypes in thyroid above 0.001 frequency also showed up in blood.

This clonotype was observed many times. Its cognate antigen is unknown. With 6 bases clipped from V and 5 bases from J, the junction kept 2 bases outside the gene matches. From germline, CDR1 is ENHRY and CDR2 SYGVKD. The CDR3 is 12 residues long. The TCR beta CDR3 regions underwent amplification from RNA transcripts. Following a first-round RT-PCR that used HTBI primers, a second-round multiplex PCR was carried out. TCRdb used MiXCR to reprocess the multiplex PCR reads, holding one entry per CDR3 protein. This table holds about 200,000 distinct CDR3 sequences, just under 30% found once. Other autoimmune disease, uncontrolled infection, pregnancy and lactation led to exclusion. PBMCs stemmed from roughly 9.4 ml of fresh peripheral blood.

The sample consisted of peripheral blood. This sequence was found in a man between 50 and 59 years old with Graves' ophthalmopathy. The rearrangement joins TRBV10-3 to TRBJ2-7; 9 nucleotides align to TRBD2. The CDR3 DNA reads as TGTGCCATCAGCCGGACTAGCGACGAGCAGTACTTC. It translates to CAISRTSDEQYF.